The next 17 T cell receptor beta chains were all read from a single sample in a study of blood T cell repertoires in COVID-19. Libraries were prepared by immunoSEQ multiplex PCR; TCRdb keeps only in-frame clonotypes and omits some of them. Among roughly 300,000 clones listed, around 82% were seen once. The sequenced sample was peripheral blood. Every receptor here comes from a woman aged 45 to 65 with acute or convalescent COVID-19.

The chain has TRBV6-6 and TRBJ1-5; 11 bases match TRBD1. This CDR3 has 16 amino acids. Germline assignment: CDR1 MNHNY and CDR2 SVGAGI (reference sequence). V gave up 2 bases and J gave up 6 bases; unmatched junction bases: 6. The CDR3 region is CASSYPGQGGGQPQHF. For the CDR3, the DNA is TGTGCCAGCAGTTACCCGGGACAGGGGGGGGGTCAGCCCCAGCATTTT.

CDR3 loop: CAISGGPGQGTTYNEQFF. For the CDR3, the DNA is TGTGCCATCAGTGGGGGGCCGGGACAGGGGACTACCTACAATGAGCAGTTCTTC. This rearrangement joins TRBV10-3 to TRBJ2-1, with TRBD1 matching over 10 bases. This CDR3 comprises 18 residues. V dropped 4 bases and J dropped 2; count of bases not matched to a gene: 11. Germline CDR1 reads ENHRY; CDR2 reads SYGVKD.

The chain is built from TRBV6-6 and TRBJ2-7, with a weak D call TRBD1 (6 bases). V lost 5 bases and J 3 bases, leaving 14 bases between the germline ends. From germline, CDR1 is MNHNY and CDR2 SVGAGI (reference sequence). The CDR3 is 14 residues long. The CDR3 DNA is TGTGCCAGCAGTCAACCGGGACACCTCTACGAGCAGTACGTC. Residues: CASSQPGHLYEQYV.

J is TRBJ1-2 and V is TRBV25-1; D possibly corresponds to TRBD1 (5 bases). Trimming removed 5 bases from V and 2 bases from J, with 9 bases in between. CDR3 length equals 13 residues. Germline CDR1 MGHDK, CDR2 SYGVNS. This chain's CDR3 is CASSNQGNYGYTF. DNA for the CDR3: TGTGCCAGCAGTAACCAGGGAAACTATGGCTACACCTTC.

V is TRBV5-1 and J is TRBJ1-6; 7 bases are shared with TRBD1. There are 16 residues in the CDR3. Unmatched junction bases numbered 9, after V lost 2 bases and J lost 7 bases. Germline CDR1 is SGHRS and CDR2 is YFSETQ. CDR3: CASSFTGAVSNSPLHF. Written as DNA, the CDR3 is TGCGCCAGCAGCTTCACAGGGGCCGTCAGCAATTCACCCCTCCACTTT.

The CDR3 reads CASSQREKADTQYF. DNA of the CDR3: TGTGCCAGCAGCCAAAGGGAGAAGGCAGATACGCAGTATTTT. This chain uses TRBV3-1 (or the pseudogene TRBV3-2) with TRBJ2-3, with a tentative D call TRBD2 (5 bases). This CDR3 has 14 residues. The V end lost 2 bases, the J end lost 4 bases, and 10 bases lay between the germline ends. The germline CDR1 and CDR2 sequences are LGHDT and YNNKEL (reference sequence).

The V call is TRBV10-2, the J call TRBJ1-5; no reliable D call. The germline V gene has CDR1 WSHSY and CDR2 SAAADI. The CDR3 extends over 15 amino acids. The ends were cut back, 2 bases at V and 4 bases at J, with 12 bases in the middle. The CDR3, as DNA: TGCGCCAGCAGTGAGAGTGCGGGCTCTAATCAGCCCCAGCATTTT. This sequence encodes CASSESAGSNQPQHF.

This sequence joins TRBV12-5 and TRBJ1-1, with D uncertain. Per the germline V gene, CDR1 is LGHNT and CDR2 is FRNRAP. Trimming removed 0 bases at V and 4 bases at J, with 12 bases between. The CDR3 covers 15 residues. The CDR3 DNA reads TGTGCTAGTGGTTTGGTTCACTCCGAAGCCACTGAAGCTTTCTTT. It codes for CASGLVHSEATEAFF.

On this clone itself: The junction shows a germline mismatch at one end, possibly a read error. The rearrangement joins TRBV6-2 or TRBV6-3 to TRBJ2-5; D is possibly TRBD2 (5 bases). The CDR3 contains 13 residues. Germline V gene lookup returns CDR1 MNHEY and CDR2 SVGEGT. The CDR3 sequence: CASSPSLRGLYHF. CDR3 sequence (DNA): TGTGCCAGCAGTCCCTCCCTTCGCGGGCTATATCACTTC.

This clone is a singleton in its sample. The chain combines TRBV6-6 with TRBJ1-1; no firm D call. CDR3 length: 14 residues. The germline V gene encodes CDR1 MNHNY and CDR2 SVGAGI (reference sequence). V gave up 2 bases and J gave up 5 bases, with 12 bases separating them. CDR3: CASSYAVRNTEAFF. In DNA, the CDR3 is TGTGCCAGCAGTTACGCGGTTCGAAATACTGAAGCTTTCTTT.

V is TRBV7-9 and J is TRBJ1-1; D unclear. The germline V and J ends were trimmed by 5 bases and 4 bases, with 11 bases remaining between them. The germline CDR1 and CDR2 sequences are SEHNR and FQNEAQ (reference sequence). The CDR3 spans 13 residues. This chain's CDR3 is CASSLHGGTEAFF. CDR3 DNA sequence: TGTGCCAGCAGCCTACACGGAGGCACTGAAGCTTTCTTT. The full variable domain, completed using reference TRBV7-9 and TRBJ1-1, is DTGVSQNPRHKITKRGQNVTFRCDPISEHNRLYWYRQTLGQGPEFLTYFQNEAQLEKSRLLSDRFSAERPKGSFSTLEIQRTEQGDSAMYLCASSLHGGTEAFFGQGTRLTVV.

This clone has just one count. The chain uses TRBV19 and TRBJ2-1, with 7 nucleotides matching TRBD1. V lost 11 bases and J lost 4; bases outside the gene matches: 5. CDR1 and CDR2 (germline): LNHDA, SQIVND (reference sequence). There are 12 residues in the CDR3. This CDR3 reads CAARQGYNEQFF. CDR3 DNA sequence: TGTGCCGCTAGACAGGGTTACAATGAGCAGTTCTTC.

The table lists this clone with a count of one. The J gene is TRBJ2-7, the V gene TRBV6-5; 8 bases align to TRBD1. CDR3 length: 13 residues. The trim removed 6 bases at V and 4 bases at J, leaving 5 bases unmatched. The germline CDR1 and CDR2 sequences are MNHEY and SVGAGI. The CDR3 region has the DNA TGTGCCAGCAGCGACAGGGGTCCATACGAGCAGTACGTC. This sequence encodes CASSDRGPYEQYV.

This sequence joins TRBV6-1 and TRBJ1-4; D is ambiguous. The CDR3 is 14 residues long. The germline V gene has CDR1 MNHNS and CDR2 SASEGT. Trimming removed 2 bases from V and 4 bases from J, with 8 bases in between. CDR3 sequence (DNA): TGTGCCAGCAGTGAATCGGGTCTTAATGAAAAACTGTTTTTT. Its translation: CASSESGLNEKLFF.

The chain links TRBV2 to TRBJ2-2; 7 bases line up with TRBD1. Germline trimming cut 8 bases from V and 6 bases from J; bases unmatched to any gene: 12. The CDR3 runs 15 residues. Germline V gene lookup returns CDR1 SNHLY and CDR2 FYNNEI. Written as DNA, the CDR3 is TGTGCCAGCGGGGCTGACAGGGAAATATCCGGGGAGCTGTTTTTT. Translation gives CASGADREISGELFF.

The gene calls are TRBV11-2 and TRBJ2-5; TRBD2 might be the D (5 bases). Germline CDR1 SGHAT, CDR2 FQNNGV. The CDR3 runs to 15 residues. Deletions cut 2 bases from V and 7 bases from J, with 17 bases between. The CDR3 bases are TGTGCCAGCAGCTTACTGGCGAATTACGGGGTGACCCAGTACTTC. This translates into CASSLLANYGVTQYF.

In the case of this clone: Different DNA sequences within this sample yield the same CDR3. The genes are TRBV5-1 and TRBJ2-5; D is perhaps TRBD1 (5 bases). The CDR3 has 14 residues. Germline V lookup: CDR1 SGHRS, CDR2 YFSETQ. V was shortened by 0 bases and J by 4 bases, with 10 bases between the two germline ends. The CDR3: CASSLGQGGETQYF. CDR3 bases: TGCGCCAGCAGCTTGGGGCAGGGTGGAGAGACCCAGTACTTC. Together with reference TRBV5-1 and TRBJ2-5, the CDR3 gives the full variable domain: KAGVTQTPRYLIKTRGQQVTLSCSPISGHRSVSWYQQTPGQGLQFLFEYFSETQRNKGNFPGRFSGRQFSNSRSEMNVSTLELGDSALYLCASSLGQGGETQYFGPGTRLLVL.